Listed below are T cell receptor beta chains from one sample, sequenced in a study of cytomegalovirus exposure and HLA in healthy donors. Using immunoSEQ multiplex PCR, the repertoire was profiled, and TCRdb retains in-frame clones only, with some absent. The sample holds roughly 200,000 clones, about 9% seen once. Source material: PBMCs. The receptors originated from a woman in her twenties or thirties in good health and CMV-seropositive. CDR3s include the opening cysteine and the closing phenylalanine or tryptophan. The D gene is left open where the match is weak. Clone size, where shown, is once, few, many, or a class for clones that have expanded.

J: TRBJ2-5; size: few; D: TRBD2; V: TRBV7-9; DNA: TGTGCCAGCAGCTTAAGGGAGCTAGCGGGAGGCAAGACCCAGTACTTC; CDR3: CASSLRELAGGKTQYF
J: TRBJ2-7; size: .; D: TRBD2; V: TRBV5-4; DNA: TGTGCCAGCAGCCCGGTAGGAGCGGGAGGTAACGAGCAGTACTTC; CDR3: CASSPVGAGGNEQYF
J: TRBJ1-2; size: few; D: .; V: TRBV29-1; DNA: TGCAGCGCTGATACAGGGAGTCATAACTATGGCTACACCTTC; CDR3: CSADTGSHNYGYTF
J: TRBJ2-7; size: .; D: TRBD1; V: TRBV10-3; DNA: TGTGCCATCAGTGGGGACAGGTCCTACGAGCAGTACTTC; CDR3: CAISGDRSYEQYF
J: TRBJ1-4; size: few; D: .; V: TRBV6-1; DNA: TGTGCCAGCACTCTAACCCCAAAGGAAAAACTGTTTTTT; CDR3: CASTLTPKEKLFF
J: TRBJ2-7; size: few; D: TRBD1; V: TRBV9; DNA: TGTGCCAGCAGCGTAGTCCCCCACGGGACAGGGAATAGGGAGCAGTACTTC; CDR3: CASSVVPHGTGNREQYF
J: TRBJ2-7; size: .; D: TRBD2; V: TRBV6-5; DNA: TGTGCCAGCAGTTCCGATCATGGGACTAGCGAGTACTTC; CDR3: CASSSDHGTSEYF
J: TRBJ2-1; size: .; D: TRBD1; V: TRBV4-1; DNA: TGCGCCAGCAGCCAAGTTCCGGGACAGGAGGGCAATGAGCAGTTCTTC; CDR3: CASSQVPGQEGNEQFF
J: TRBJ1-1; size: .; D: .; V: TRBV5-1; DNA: TGCGCCAGCAGCCTCACAGGGAACACTGAAGCTTTCTTT; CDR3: CASSLTGNTEAFF
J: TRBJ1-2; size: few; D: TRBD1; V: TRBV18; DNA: TGTGCCAGCTCACCCGAAGGACAGGGAGGAAACTATGGCTACACCTTC; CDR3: CASSPEGQGGNYGYTF
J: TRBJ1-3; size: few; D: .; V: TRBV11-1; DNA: TGTGCCAGCAGCTACTCACCCGCGGAGGCTGGAAACACCATATATTTT; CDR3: CASSYSPAEAGNTIYF
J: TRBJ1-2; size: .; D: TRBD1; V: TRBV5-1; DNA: TGCGCCAGCAGCCTGGACAGGGCCACTAACTATGGCTACACCTTC; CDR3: CASSLDRATNYGYTF
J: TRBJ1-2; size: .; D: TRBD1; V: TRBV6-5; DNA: TGTGCCAGCAGTAGGGACAGGGCCCTCTATGGCTACACCTTC; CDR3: CASSRDRALYGYTF
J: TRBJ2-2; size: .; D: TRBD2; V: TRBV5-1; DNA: TGCGCCAGCAGCTTCGCCGGGACTAGCAACACCGGGGAGCTGTTTTTT; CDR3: CASSFAGTSNTGELFF
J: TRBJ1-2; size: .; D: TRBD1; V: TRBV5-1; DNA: TGCGCCAGCAGCTTGGCCCCCGGACAGGGGGCCTATGGCTACACCTTC; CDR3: CASSLAPGQGAYGYTF
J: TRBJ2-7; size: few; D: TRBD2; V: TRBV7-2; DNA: TGTGCCAGCGGACTAGCGGTATACGAGCAGTACTTC; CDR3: CASGLAVYEQYF
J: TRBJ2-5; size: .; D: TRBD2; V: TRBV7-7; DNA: TGTGCCAGCAGCATCGGGACTAGCGGGAGGGTTGCGGAGACCCAGTACTTC; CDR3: CASSIGTSGRVAETQYF
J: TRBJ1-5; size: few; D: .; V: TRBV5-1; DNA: TGCGCCAGCAGCTTGGGGGAGGCCAATCAGCCCCAGCATTTT; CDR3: CASSLGEANQPQHF
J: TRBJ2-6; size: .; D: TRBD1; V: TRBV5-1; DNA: TGCGCCAGCTCCAGAGGGGGACAGGGGGCTGCTGGGGCCAACGTCCTGACTTTC; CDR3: CASSRGGQGAAGANVLTF
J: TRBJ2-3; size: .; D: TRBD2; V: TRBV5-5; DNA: TGTGCCAGCAGCCCGCATAGCGGGAGATCCACAGATACGCAGTATTTT; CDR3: CASSPHSGRSTDTQYF
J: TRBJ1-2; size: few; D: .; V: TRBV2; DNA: TGTGCCAGCAGTGAACTGCGAGAAGGCTACACCTTC; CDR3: CASSELREGYTF
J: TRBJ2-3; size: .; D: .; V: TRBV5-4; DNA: TGTGCCAGCAGCTTGGTCGGGACTCTCACAGATACGCAGTATTTT; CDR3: CASSLVGTLTDTQYF
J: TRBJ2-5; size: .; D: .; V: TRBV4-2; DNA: TGTGCCAGCAGCCAAGCCGCGGGGGAGACCCAGTACTTC; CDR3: CASSQAAGETQYF
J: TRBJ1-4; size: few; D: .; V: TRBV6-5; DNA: TGTGCCAGCAGTCTACTCTCAACTAATGAAAAACTGTTTTTT; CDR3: CASSLLSTNEKLFF
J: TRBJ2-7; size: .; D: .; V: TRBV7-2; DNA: TGTGCCAGCAGCTTATACAGCGGAAGCTCCTACGAGCAGTACTTC; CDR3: CASSLYSGSSYEQYF
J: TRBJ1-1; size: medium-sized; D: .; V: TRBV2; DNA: TGTGCCAGCAGACCCAACGGGGACACTGAAGCTTTCTTT; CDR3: CASRPNGDTEAFF
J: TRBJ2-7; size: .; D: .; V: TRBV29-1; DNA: TGCAGCGTTGAAACCCAGGGGCCTCACGAGCAGTACTTC; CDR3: CSVETQGPHEQYF
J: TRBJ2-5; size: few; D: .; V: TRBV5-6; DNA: TGTGCCAGCAGCTTGGCCGGGGGGCCAAAAGAAGAGACCCAGTACTTC; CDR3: CASSLAGGPKEETQYF
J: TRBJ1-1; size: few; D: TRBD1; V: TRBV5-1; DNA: TGCGCCAGCAGCCGGGACAGTAACACTGAAGCTTTCTTT; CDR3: CASSRDSNTEAFF
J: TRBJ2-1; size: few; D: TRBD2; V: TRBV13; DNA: TGTGCCAGCAGCTTAGGGACTAGCGGGGGAGCCTACAATGAGCAGTTCTTC; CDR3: CASSLGTSGGAYNEQFF
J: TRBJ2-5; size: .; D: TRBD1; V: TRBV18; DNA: TGTGCCAGCTCACCACCCGGGACAGGGGATCAAAGTCTACCTTTGTACTTC; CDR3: CASSPPGTGDQSLPLYF
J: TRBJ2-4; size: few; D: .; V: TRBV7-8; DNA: TGTGCCAGCAGCCTAGGGGTAGCAGAAAACATTCAGTACTTC; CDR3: CASSLGVAENIQYF
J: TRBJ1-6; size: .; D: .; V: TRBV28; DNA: TGTGCCAGCCGGGGGAGCTCCTATAATTCACCCCTCCACTTT; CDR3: CASRGSSYNSPLHF
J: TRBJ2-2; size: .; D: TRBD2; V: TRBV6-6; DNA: TGTGCCAGCAGTTACGTCGGGAGGGGAGCCGGGGAGCTGTTTTTT; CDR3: CASSYVGRGAGELFF
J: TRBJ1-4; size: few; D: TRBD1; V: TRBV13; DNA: TGTGCCAGCAGCTTAAGGACAGGGCTTAATGAAAAACTGTTTTTT; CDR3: CASSLRTGLNEKLFF
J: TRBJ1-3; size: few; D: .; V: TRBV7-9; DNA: TGTGCCAGCACCCCCAACTCTGGAAACACCATATATTTT; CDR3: CASTPNSGNTIYF
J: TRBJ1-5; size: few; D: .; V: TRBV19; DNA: TGTGCCAGTAGTATTGGCGGGGTCGGGCCCCAGCATTTT; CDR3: CASSIGGVGPQHF
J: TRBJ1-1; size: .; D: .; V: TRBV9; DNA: TGTGCCAGCAGCGTAGCAGACAAGGTCCGGAAGACTGAAGCTTTCTTT; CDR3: CASSVADKVRKTEAFF
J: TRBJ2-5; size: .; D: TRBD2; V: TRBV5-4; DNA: TGTGCCAGTTCCGTGACTAGCGGACAAGAGACCCAGTACTTC; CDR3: CASSVTSGQETQYF
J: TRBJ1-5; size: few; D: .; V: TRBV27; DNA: TGTGCCAGCAGGACACTCAATCAGCCCCAGCATTTT; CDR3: CASRTLNQPQHF
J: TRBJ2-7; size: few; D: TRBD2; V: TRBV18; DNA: TGTGCCAGCTCACGGAGTAGCGGGACCTACGAGCAGTACTTC; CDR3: CASSRSSGTYEQYF
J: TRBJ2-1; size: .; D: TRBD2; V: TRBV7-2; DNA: TGTGCCAGCAGCTTGGGGAGCGGGAGTACTTACAATGAGCAGTTCTTC; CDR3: CASSLGSGSTYNEQFF
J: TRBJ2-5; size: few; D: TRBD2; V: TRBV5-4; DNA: TGTGCCAGCAGTAGGACTAGCGGGATTTCGGAAGAGACCCAGTACTTC; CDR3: CASSRTSGISEETQYF
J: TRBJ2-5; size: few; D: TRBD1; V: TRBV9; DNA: TGTGCCAGCAGCCGGGACAGGAACCAAGAGACCCAGTACTTC; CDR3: CASSRDRNQETQYF
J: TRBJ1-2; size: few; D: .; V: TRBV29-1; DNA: TGCAGCGTTGAAAGTTCTGTAGGTACAGCCTATGGCTACACCTTC; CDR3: CSVESSVGTAYGYTF
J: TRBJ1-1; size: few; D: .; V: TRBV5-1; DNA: TGCGCCAGCAGCCCAGGAGGAGTTTTCAACACTGAAGCTTTCTTT; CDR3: CASSPGGVFNTEAFF
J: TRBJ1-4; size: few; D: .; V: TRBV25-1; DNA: TGTGCCAGCGGGCTCGGTGCGGGGGATGAAAAACTGTTTTTT; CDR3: CASGLGAGDEKLFF
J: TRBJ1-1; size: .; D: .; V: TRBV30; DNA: TGTGCCTGGATCGAGGGTAAACCTGAAGCTTTCTTT; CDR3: CAWIEGKPEAFF
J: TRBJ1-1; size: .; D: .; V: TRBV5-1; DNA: TGCGCCAGCAGCTTCGGCGGGGAGGGGACTGAAGCTTTCTTT; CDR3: CASSFGGEGTEAFF
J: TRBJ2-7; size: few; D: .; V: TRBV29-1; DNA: TGCAGCGTTGCCCTTGGAGCGGGACACCTCTACGAGCAGTACTTC; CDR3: CSVALGAGHLYEQYF
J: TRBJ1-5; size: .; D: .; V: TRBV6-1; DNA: TGTGCCAGCAGTGATTGGGGGCCCCTATCATCTCAGCCCCAGCATTTT; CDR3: CASSDWGPLSSQPQHF
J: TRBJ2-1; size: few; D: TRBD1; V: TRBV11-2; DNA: TGTGCCAGCAGCTTAGAGCCGGGACAGGCCTACAATGAGCAGTTCTTC; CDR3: CASSLEPGQAYNEQFF
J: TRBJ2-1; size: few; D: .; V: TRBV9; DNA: TGTGCCAGCAGCGTAGGTTCGGGGAGCTCCTACAATGAGCAGTTCTTC; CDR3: CASSVGSGSSYNEQFF
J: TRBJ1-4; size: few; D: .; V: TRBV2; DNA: TGTGCCAGCAGTGAAATCGGTGCAACTAATGAAAAACTGTTTTTT; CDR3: CASSEIGATNEKLFF
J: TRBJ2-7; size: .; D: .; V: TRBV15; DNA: TGTGCCACCAGCAGAGATGTTGAGGCGTATCGCTACGAGCAGTACTTC; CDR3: CATSRDVEAYRYEQYF
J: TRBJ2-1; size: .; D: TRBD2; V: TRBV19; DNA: TGTGCCAGCGGGACTAGCGGGGGGACCTACAATGAGCAGTTCTTC; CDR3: CASGTSGGTYNEQFF
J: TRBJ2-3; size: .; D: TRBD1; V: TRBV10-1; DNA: TGCGCCAGCAGTGGACAGGGCAGAGATACGCAGTATTTT; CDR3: CASSGQGRDTQYF
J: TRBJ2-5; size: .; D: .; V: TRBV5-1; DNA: TGCGCCAGCAGTTCTCAGGGAACCCCACAAGAGACCCAGTACTTC; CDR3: CASSSQGTPQETQYF
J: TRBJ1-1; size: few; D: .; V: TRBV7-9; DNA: TGTGCCAGCAGCTTAGACGAGTACCGGGAGATAGGGGAAGCTTTCTTT; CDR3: CASSLDEYREIGEAFF
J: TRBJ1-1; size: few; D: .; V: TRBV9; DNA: TGTGCCAGCAGCGTAGGAGCCGGGACTGAAGCTTTCTTT; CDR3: CASSVGAGTEAFF